This TCR beta chain is drawn from a study of blood T cell repertoires in COVID-19. About the study: From the United States, Italy and Spain came samples of acute and convalescent COVID-19.

Those who participated ranged in age from 18 to 89 years and resided in about two dozen US areas. As handled by the study authors: Quantification of nucleated cells was approximated via reference gene primer amplification. TCRdb keeps only in-frame clones here, not all; method: immunoSEQ multiplex PCR. That table supplies the V and J calls and clone size; D and trimming were determined from the DNA. The table lists around 280,000 clones, around 87% of them singletons. The germline V gene encodes CDR1 SNHLY and CDR2 FYNNEI. V was clipped by 6 bases and J by 7 bases; unmatched bases: 7. The CDR3 totals 15 residues.

What was sequenced was PBMCs or T cells enriched from blood (not recorded which). This TCR came from a young woman with acute COVID-19. The V gene is TRBV2, the J gene TRBJ1-4; 11 positions agree with TRBD1. CDR3 coding DNA: TGTGCCAGCAGGGATACCGGGACAGGGGGTGAAAAACTGTTTTTT. Translated, it gives CASRDTGTGGEKLFF.